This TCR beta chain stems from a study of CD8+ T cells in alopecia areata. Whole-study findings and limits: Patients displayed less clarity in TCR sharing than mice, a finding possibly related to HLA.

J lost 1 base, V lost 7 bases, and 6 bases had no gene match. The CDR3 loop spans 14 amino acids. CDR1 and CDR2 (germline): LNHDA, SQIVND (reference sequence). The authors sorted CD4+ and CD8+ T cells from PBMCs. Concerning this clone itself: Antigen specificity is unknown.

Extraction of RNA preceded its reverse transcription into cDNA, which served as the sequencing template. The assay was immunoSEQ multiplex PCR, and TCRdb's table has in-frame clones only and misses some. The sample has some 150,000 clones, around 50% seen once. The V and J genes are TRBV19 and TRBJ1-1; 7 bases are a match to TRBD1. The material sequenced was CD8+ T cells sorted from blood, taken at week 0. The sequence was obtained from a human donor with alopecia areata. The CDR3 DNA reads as TGTGCCAGTACCCTGGGACAGCCGAACACTGAAGCTTTCTTT. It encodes CASTLGQPNTEAFF.